Here is one TCR beta chain with its context. Its antigen remains unidentified. The source of the sample is a study of shared clonotypes between healthy human individuals. Study-level information: Every donor yielded three CD4 naive, three CD4 memory, two CD8 naive and one CD8 memory plate. Study-level results: For naive CD4 cells, roughly 5% of clonotypes were shared across several donors.

Deep was the level used in running the assay. Here immunoSEQ multiplex PCR was the method, and the copy in TCRdb shows in-frame clones only, minus some. This table holds more than 2 million clones, over 85% found once. Both subsets, CD45RA+ naive and CD45RA-negative memory, were split from the CD4+ cells. Sequencing was done on a sample of naive CD4+ T cells sorted from blood. Subset indicated: CD45RA+ positively selected. The origin of this receptor is a man between 18 and 35 years old in good health.

CDR3 loop: CASREMGTGELFF. The CDR3 DNA follows: TGTGCGAGCCGGGAGATGGGCACCGGGGAGCTGTTTTTT. The chain combines TRBV5-4 with TRBJ2-2; D possibly corresponds to TRBD2 (6 bases). Germline V gives CDR1 SGHNT, CDR2 YYREEE (reference sequence). The CDR3 consists of 13 residues.